This TCR beta chain is from a study of T cells in Graves' hyperthyroidism and ophthalmopathy. For this clonotype: The antigen is unknown.

RNA transcripts were the template for amplifying TCR beta CDR3 regions. Carried out on the TCR CDR3, a first-round RT-PCR used the HTBI primer set. TCRdb analysed the multiplex PCR reads with MiXCR anew, one entry per CDR3 protein. The repertoire holds about 560,000 distinct CDR3 sequences, with over 15% as singletons. Findings of the study overall: In blood, most of the thyroid clonotypes expanded above 0.001 were also present.

Stable hyperthyroidism: no ophthalmopathy progression over 18 months of follow-up. Criteria for exclusion of patients were uncontrolled infection, other autoimmune disease, pregnancy or lactation. The authors took PBMCs from roughly 10 ml fresh peripheral blood. The sample was blood. The clonotype comes from a woman younger than 35 with Graves' hyperthyroidism.

The CDR3 reads CASSLGSGGNQETQYF. The DNA for the CDR3 is TGTGCCAGCAGCTTGGGTAGCGGGGGCAACCAAGAGACCCAGTACTTC. This chain joins TRBV5-8 and TRBJ2-5; 9 positions match TRBD2. The V gene's germline CDR1 is SGHTS and CDR2 YDEGEE. The CDR3 length is 16 residues. V shed 0 bases and J 0 bases; nucleotides not matched to a gene: 3.